One and the same sample provided the 21 T cell receptor beta chains below, sequenced in a study of blood T cell repertoires in COVID-19. Libraries were prepared by immunoSEQ multiplex PCR; TCRdb keeps only in-frame clonotypes and omits some of them. The sample has roughly 80,000 clones; 65% to 85% are singletons. Sequenced input: peripheral blood. These receptors originate from a man between 45 and 60 years old with acute or convalescent COVID-19.

This clone came up a few times. The chain recombines TRBV4-3 with TRBJ1-5, with no clear D. There are 14 residues in the CDR3. Per germline, CDR1 LGHNA and CDR2 YSLEER. Trimming cost V 1 base and J 7 bases, with 11 bases left between them. DNA for the CDR3: TGCGCCAGCAGCCAAGCAGAGGGCGGACAGCCCCAGCATTTT. This translates into CASSQAEGGQPQHF.

V and J are TRBV3-1 (or the pseudogene TRBV3-2) and TRBJ2-7; maybe TRBD1 (5 bases). The CDR3 loop spans 15 amino acids. CDR1 and CDR2 (germline): LGHDT, YNNKEL (reference sequence). V was shortened by 4 bases and J by 6 bases, with 19 bases between the two germline ends. The CDR3 coding sequence is TGTGCCAGCAGCCCAGATGCCAGGGTTGTATGCGAGCAGTACTTC. Translation: CASSPDARVVCEQYF.

The rearrangement uses TRBV5-4 and TRBJ2-5; TRBD1 agrees at 9 bases. CDR1 is SGHNT, CDR2 YYREEE, per germline (reference sequence). V shed 4 bases, J shed 4 bases, and the junction held 5 bases outside the gene matches. This CDR3 region has 14 residues. DNA of the CDR3: TGTGCCAGCAGCCACGACAGGGGGTTAGAGACCCAGTACTTC. Its protein is CASSHDRGLETQYF.

The V call is TRBV7-7, the J call TRBJ2-1; D unresolved. Trimming shortened V by 1 base and J by 8 bases, and 9 bases separated the two germline ends. The CDR3 is 13 residues long. Germline CDR1 SSHAT, CDR2 FNYEAQ (reference sequence). CDR3 DNA sequence: TGTGCCAGCAGCTTAGAAGCGTCCGATGAGCAGTTCTTC. Translation gives CASSLEASDEQFF.

This chain joins TRBV24-1 and TRBJ1-3; D is unclear. V was shortened by 6 bases and J by 0 bases, with 8 bases between the two germline ends. The CDR3 is 14 residues long. The germline gives CDR1 KGHDR, CDR2 SFDVKD. CDR3 coding DNA: TGTGCCACCAGTAGCGACGACTCTGGAAACACCATATATTTT. Amino acid sequence: CATSSDDSGNTIYF.

The V and J genes are TRBV19 and TRBJ1-2; tentatively, D is TRBD1 (5 bases). Germline loops: CDR1 LNHDA, CDR2 SQIVND (reference sequence). Deletions cut 2 bases from V and 4 bases from J, with 14 bases between. The length of the CDR3 is 15 residues. The CDR3 loop is CASSISQTDPYGYTF. The CDR3, as DNA: TGTGCCAGTAGTATAAGTCAGACAGACCCCTATGGCTACACCTTC. The complete variable domain, with remaining parts taken from reference TRBV19 and TRBJ1-2, reads DGGITQSPKYLFRKEGQNVTLSCEQNLNHDAMYWYRQDPGQGLRLIYYSQIVNDFQKGDIAEGYSVSREKKESFPLTVTSAQKNPTAFYLCASSISQTDPYGYTFGSGTRLTVV.

This chain connects TRBV24-1 to TRBJ1-5; D unclear. The germline V gene encodes CDR1 KGHDR and CDR2 SFDVKD. V lost 3 bases and J 0 bases, leaving 11 bases between the germline ends. This CDR3 comprises 16 residues. The CDR3 reads CATSDAGRNSNQPQHF. In nucleotides, the CDR3 is TGTGCCACCAGTGATGCAGGCAGAAATAGCAATCAGCCCCAGCATTTT.

Worth noting for this clone: Other DNA sequences of this sample code for an identical CDR3. The chain combines TRBV4-2 with TRBJ2-2; a weak D match, TRBD2 (6 bases). The CDR3 covers 15 residues. V lost 0 bases and J lost 2, with 7 bases in between. From germline, CDR1 is LGHNA and CDR2 YNFKEQ. CDR3 amino acids: CASSQEGGNTGELFF. CDR3 coding DNA: TGTGCCAGCAGCCAAGAGGGAGGAAACACCGGGGAGCTGTTTTTT.

The chain is built from TRBV30 and TRBJ2-1, with TRBD2 matching 8 bases. V dropped 3 bases and J dropped 4; count of bases not matched to a gene: 8. The CDR3 has 15 amino acids. CDR1 is GTSNPN, CDR2 SVGIG, per germline (reference sequence). In DNA, the CDR3 is TGTGCCTGGAGCCTCGGGACTAGGGGTTACAATGAGCAGTTCTTC. Protein product: CAWSLGTRGYNEQFF.

This chain links TRBV27 with TRBJ2-5; 9 bases line up with TRBD2. The trim removed 4 bases at V and 2 bases at J, leaving 8 bases unmatched. The germline V gene has CDR1 MNHEY and CDR2 SMNVEV (reference sequence). The CDR3 totals 16 residues. CDR3 loop: CASSSLGGGEQETQYF. CDR3 nucleotides: TGTGCCAGCAGTTCCCTGGGCGGGGGGGAACAAGAGACCCAGTACTTC.

This clone has a single count. The V call is TRBV6-2 or TRBV6-3, the J call TRBJ2-5; 8 bases are a match to TRBD1. CDR1 MNHEY and CDR2 SVGEGT come from the germline V gene. With 4 bases clipped from V and 9 bases from J, the junction kept 10 bases outside the gene matches. This CDR3 region has 14 residues. CDR3 amino acids: CASSSLRTGLPQYF. The CDR3 bases are TGTGCCAGCAGTTCCTTGAGGACAGGGTTGCCCCAGTACTTC.

CDR3 residues: CASSFTADTQYF. DNA of the CDR3: TGTGCCAGCAGCTTTACAGCTGATACGCAGTATTTT. The chain employs TRBV7-9 and TRBJ2-3; D is ambiguous. V was trimmed by 3 bases and J by 6 bases, leaving 7 bases between them. This CDR3 has 12 amino acids. Germline CDR1 reads SEHNR; CDR2 reads FQNEAQ (reference sequence).

The rearrangement joins TRBV6-2 or TRBV6-3 to TRBJ1-2; 7 positions agree with TRBD1. This CDR3 has 13 amino acids. CDR1 is MNHEY, CDR2 SVGEGT, per germline. Losses at the gene ends were 5 bases for V and 3 bases for J; bases not matched to a gene: 3. CDR3 region: CASSQTGDYGYTF. CDR3 bases: TGTGCCAGCAGTCAAACAGGGGACTATGGCTACACCTTC.

V is TRBV7-9 and J is TRBJ2-1, with D perhaps TRBD2 (5 bases). V shed 3 bases and J shed 6 bases, with 15 bases lying between them. CDR1 and CDR2 (germline): SEHNR, FQNEAQ (reference sequence). The CDR3 spans 15 residues. The CDR3 region has the DNA TGTGCCAGCAGCTTGCCGGGATCCCAGACCAATGAGCAGTTCTTC. The encoded protein is CASSLPGSQTNEQFF.

V gene TRBV5-1 combines with J gene TRBJ1-5; 9 bases are shared with TRBD1. The CDR3 contains 15 residues. V shed 4 bases, J shed 5 bases, and the junction held 7 bases outside the gene matches. Germline CDR1 is SGHRS and CDR2 is YFSETQ. The CDR3 sequence: CASSPRTGGDQPQHF. The CDR3 region has the DNA TGCGCCAGCAGCCCCCGAACAGGGGGCGATCAGCCCCAGCATTTT.

The chain uses TRBV7-9 and TRBJ1-4; a possible D gene is TRBD1 (6 bases). V was pared by 3 bases and J by 7 bases, with 21 bases between. The germline V gene has CDR1 SEHNR and CDR2 FQNEAQ (reference sequence). The CDR3 consists of 17 residues. For the CDR3, the DNA is TGTGCCAGCAGCTTGTCAGGTGGCAGGGGCGGGGGTGAAAAACTGTTTTTT. Encoded protein: CASSLSGGRGGGEKLFF.

The rearrangement joins TRBV5-1 to TRBJ1-5; no clear D gene. V lost 0 bases, J lost 3 bases, and 10 bases lay in between. Germline CDR1 reads SGHRS; CDR2 reads YFSETQ. This CDR3 is 15 amino acids long. The CDR3 here is CASSLGEGFNQPQHF. The CDR3 DNA follows: TGCGCCAGCAGCTTGGGAGAGGGTTTCAATCAGCCCCAGCATTTT.

The J gene is TRBJ1-1, the V gene TRBV29-1; no clear D. From germline, CDR1 is SQVTM and CDR2 ANQGSEA. Trimming left V 4 bases short and J 0 bases short, with 12 bases between. This CDR3 is 14 amino acids long. The CDR3, as DNA: TGCAGCGTTGGTAGGTCCGGGATGAACACTGAAGCTTTCTTT. It translates to CSVGRSGMNTEAFF.

The V and J genes are TRBV15 and TRBJ1-5, with 10 bases aligning to TRBD1. Trimming at V came to 6 bases and at J to 7 bases, leaving 0 bases not matched to a gene. This CDR3 has 12 amino acids. CDR1 and CDR2 from the germline V gene are LNHNV and YYDKDF (reference sequence). The CDR3 is CATRDRGQPQHF. The CDR3 DNA sequence: TGTGCCACCAGGGACAGGGGGCAGCCCCAGCATTTT.

This sequence joins TRBV6-5 and TRBJ2-5; 8 bases match TRBD2. V lost 2 bases to trimming and J lost 5 bases; unmatched junction nucleotides: 7. Germline V gives CDR1 MNHEY, CDR2 SVGAGI. This CDR3 is 15 amino acids long. CDR3 coding DNA: TGTGCCAGCAGTTACGGCGGGGGGCGCTCGGAGACCCAGTACTTC. This sequence encodes CASSYGGGRSETQYF.

A remark on this clone: One end of the junction is discordant with germline, which a read error may explain. This sequence joins TRBV13 and TRBJ2-7; 7 bases line up with TRBD2. Looked up from germline, CDR1 is PRHDT and CDR2 is FYEKMQ (reference sequence). This CDR3 contains 14 residues. For the CDR3, the DNA is TGTGCCAGCAGTTTAGGAGCGGGGACCTACGAGCAGTACTTC. It is translated as CASSLGAGTYEQYF.